This entry features one T cell receptor beta chain sequence. Antigen: not known. V lost 3 bases and J lost 3; bases outside the gene matches: 5. The CDR3 contains 16 residues. Germline loops: CDR1 DFQATT, CDR2 SNEGSKA (reference sequence). These data belong to a study of metastatic and nonmetastatic thyroid tumors. The study's findings and limits: Within blood and tumor, benign nodules reportedly had significantly lower TCR beta diversity than malignant thyroid tumors did.

TCRdb re-called the PCR reads via MiXCR. The data show some 5,000 clones, with 29% seen just once and more than 9.5% held by the top ten. There were no patients who had received any treatment before thyroid surgery. The receptor's source is a female donor with papillary thyroid cancer or a benign thyroid nodule (not recorded which). Some clones in this sample may be carry-over from other donors' samples. V is TRBV20-1 and J is TRBJ2-7, with 16 bases lining up with TRBD2. The specimen was adjacent normal tissue. CDR3 region: CSARPGTSGGDYEQYF. CDR3 DNA sequence: TGCAGTGCTAGGCCAGGGACTAGCGGGGGGGACTACGAGCAGTACTTC.